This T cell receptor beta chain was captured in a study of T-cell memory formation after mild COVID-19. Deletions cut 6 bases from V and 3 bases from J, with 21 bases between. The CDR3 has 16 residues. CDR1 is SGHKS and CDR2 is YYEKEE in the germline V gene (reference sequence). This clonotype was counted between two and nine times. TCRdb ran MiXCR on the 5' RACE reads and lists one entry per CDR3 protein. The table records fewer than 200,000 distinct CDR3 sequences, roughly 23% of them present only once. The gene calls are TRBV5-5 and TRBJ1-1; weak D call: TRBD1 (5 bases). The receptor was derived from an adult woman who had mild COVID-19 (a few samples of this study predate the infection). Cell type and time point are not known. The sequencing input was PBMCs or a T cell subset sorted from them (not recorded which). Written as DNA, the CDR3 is TGTGCCAGCACCCTTCCCTTAGGTGGGGCAGACACTGAAGCTTTCTTT. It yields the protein CASTLPLGGADTEAFF.